Shown below are 5 T cell receptor beta chains from a single sample sequenced in a study of blood T cell repertoires in COVID-19. This table comes from immunoSEQ multiplex PCR, and its TCRdb copy is limited to in-frame clones, with some not included. The data show 300,000 to 400,000 clones, 88% seen once. Sequenced: peripheral blood. The receptors were gathered from a woman in her 70s with COVID-19, enrolled during active disease.

The chain links TRBV6-6 to TRBJ2-7; D call uncertain. The CDR3 consists of 13 residues. Trimming stripped 10 bases from V and 0 bases from J, with 13 bases between. Per the germline V gene, CDR1 is MNHNY and CDR2 is SVGAGI (reference sequence). The chain's CDR3 is CATTGSSSYEQYF. The CDR3 region has the DNA TGTGCCACCACCGGGTCCAGCTCCTACGAGCAGTACTTC.

This chain joins TRBV10-2 and TRBJ2-2; D is uncertain. Between the trimmed V and J ends, which lost 6 bases and 9 bases, there was a span of 17 bases. Per the germline V gene, CDR1 is WSHSY and CDR2 is SAAADI. The CDR3 runs to 14 residues. The CDR3 spells CASSVQLTYRELFF. CDR3 in DNA: TGCGCCAGCAGCGTACAGCTAACCTACCGGGAGCTGTTTTTT.

The V gene is TRBV21-1, the J gene TRBJ1-5. TRBV21-1 represents a pseudogene. This CDR3 is built from 16 residues. CDR3 in amino acids: CASSKGCGYLNQPQHF. DNA for the CDR3: TGTGCCAGCAGCAAAGGGTGCGGATACCTCAATCAGCCCCAGCATTTT.

V and J are TRBV3-1 (or the pseudogene TRBV3-2) and TRBJ1-1; D remains unclear. The CDR3 runs 13 residues. The germline V gene encodes CDR1 LGHDT and CDR2 YNNKEL (reference sequence). V was clipped by 2 bases and J by 2 bases, with 6 bases between them. The chain's CDR3 is CASSQRQNTEAFF. DNA of the CDR3: TGTGCCAGCAGCCAACGACAAAACACTGAAGCTTTCTTT.

The chain uses TRBV7-2 and TRBJ1-6; perhaps TRBD1 as D (5 bases). The V and J ends lost 5 bases and 6 bases respectively, with 11 bases between them. CDR1 is SGHTA, CDR2 FQGNSA, per germline. The CDR3 runs 14 residues. In DNA, the CDR3 is TGTGCCAGCAGCAAACAGGCTACTAATTCACCCCTCCACTTT. It specifies CASSKQATNSPLHF.